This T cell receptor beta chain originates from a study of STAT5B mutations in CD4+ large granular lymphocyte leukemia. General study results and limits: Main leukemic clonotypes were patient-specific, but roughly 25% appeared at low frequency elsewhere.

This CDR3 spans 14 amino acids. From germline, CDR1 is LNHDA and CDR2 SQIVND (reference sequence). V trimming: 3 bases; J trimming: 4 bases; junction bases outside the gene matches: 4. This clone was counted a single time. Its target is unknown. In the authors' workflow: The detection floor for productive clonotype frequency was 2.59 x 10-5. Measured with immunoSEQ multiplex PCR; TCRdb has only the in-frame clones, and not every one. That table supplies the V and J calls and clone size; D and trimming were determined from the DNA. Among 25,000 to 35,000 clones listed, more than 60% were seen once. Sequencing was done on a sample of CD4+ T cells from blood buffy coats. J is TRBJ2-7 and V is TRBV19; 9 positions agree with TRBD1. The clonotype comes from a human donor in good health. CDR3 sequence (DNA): TGTGCCAGTAGTATCCGGGACAGGGCGTACGAGCAGTACTTC. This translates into CASSIRDRAYEQYF.